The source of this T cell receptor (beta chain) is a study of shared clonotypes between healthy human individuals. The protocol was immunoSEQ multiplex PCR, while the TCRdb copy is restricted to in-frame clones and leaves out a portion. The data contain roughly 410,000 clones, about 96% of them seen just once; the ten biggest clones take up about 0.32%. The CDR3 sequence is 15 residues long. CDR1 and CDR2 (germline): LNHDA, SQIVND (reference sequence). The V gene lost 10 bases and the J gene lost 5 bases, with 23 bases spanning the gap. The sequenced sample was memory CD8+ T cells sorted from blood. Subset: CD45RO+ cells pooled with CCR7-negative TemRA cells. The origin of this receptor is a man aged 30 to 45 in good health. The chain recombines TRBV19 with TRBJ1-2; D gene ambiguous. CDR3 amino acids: CATTTSGVGNYGYTF. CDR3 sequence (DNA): TGTGCCACCACCACCTCCGGAGTAGGGAATTATGGCTACACCTTC. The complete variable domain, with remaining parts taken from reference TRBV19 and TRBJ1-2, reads DGGITQSPKYLFRKEGQNVTLSCEQNLNHDAMYWYRQDPGQGLRLIYYSQIVNDFQKGDIAEGYSVSREKKESFPLTVTSAQKNPTAFYLCATTTSGVGNYGYTFGSGTRLTVV.